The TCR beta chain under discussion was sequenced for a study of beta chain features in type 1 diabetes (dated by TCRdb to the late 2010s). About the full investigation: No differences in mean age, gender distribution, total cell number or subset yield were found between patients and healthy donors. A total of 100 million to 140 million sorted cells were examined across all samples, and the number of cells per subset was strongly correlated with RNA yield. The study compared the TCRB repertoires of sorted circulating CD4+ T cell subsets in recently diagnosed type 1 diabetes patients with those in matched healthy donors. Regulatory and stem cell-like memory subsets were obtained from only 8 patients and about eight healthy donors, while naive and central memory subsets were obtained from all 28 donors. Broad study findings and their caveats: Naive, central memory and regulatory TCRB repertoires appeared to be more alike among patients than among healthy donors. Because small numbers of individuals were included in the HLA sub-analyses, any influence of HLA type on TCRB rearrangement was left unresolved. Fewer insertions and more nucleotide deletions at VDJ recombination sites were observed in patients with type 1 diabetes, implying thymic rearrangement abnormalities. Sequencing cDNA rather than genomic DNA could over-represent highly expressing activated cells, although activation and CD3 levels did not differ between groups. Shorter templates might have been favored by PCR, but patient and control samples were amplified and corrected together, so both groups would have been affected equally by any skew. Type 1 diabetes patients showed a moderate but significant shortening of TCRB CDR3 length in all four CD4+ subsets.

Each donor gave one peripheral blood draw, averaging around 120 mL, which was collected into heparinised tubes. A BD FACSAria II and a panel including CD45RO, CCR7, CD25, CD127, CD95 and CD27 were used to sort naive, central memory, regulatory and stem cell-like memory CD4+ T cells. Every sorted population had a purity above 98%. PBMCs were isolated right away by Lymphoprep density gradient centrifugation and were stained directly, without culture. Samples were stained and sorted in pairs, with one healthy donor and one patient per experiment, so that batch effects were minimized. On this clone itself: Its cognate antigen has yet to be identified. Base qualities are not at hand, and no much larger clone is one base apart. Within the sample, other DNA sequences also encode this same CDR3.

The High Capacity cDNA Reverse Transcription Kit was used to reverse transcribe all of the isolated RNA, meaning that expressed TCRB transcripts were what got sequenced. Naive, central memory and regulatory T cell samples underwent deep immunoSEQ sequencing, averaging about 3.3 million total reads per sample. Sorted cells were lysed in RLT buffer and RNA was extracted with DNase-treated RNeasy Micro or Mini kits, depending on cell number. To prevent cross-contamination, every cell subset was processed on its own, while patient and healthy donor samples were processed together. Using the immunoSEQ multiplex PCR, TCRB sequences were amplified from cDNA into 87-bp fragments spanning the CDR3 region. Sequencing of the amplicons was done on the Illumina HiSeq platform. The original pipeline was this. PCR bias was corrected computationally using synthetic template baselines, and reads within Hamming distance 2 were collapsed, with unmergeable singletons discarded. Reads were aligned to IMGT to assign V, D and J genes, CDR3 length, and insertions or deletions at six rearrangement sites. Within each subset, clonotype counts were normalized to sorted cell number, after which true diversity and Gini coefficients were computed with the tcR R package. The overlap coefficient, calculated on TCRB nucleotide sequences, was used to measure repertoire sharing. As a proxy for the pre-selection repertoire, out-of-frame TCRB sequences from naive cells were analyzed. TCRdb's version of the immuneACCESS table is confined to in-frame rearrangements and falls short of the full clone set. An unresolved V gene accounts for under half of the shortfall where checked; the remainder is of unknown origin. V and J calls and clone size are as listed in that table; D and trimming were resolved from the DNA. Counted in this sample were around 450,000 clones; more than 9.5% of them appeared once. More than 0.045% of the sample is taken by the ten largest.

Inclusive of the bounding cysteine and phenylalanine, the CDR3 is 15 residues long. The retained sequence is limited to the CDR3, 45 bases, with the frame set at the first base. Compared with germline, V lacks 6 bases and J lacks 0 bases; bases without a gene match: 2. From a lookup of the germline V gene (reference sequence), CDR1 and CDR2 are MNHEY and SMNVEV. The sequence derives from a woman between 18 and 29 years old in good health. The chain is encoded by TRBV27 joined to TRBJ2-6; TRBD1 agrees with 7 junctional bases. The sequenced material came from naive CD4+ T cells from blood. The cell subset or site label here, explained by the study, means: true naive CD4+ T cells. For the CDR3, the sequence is CASRRQGSGANVLTF. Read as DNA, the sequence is TGTGCCAGCAGAAGACAGGGCTCTGGGGCCAACGTCCTGACTTTC.